This T cell receptor beta chain was sequenced in a study of regulatory T cells in long-lasting Graves disease. Specified time point: newly diagnosed GD, antithyroid drugs for less than 3 months. PBMC-extracted RNA yielded the TCR library. Diagnosing Graves' disease relied on the American Thyroid Association guidelines. The CDR3 contains 15 residues. After removal of 6 bases from V and 4 bases from J, the junction contained 8 bases not matched to a gene. Germline values: CDR1 LNHDA, CDR2 SQIVND (reference sequence). The authors built TCR beta libraries using iRepertoire HTBI primers and Arm-PCR of CDR3 regions. Each CDR3 protein gets one entry after TCRdb re-called the multiplex PCR reads with MiXCR. The sample holds approximately 400,000 distinct CDR3 sequences; 15% are singletons and the top ten take approximately 15%. About this clonotype: Its specificity is not known.

Study-wide results and caveats: Favored usage of TRBV28, TRBJ1-2 and TRBJ2-5 was recorded in persistent disease.

These same data were also listed under a study on T cells in Graves' hyperthyroidism and ophthalmopathy. That source adds: Clinical symptoms, serum thyroxine, TRAb, thyroid ultrasound and orbital computed tomography informed diagnoses. Most thyroid clonotypes with frequency above 0.001 were detected in blood.

The chain carries TRBV19 and TRBJ2-2, with 7 bases identical to TRBD1. The sequence was collected from a woman aged 25 to 45 with Graves disease. Sample: peripheral blood mononuclear cells (PBMCs), taken at new diagnosis, from a patient treated with antithyroid drugs. CDR3 protein: CASRRQGVATGELFF. For the CDR3, the DNA is TGTGCCAGTAGAAGACAGGGAGTGGCCACCGGGGAGCTGTTTTTT.